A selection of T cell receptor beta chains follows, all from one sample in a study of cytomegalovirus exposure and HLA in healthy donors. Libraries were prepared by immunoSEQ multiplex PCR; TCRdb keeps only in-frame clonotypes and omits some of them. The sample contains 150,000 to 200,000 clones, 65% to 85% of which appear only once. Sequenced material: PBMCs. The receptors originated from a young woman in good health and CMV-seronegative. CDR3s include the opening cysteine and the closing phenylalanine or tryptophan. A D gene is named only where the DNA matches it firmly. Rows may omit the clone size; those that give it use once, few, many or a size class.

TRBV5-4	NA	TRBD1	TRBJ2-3	CASRRDRVADTQYF	TGTGCCAGCAGGCGTGACAGGGTGGCAGATACGCAGTATTTT
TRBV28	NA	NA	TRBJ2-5	CATSTGQGETQYF	TGTGCCACCTCGACGGGCCAGGGAGAGACCCAGTACTTC
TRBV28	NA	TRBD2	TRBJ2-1	CASSLPTGGPGNEQFF	TGTGCCAGCAGTTTACCGACGGGAGGGCCAGGGAATGAGCAGTTCTTC
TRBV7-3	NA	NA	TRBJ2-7	CASSLNSGDEQYF	TGTGCCAGCAGCTTAAATTCGGGGGACGAGCAGTACTTC
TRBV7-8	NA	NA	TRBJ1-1	CASSPSQGMNTEAFF	TGTGCCAGCAGCCCGTCGCAGGGTATGAACACTGAAGCTTTCTTT
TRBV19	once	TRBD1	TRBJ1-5	CATGQGGQPQHF	TGTGCCACGGGACAGGGAGGGCAGCCCCAGCATTTT
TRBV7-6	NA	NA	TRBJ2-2	CASSLVSRGPANTGELFF	TGTGCCAGCAGCTTAGTATCACGAGGGCCTGCGAACACCGGGGAGCTGTTTTTT
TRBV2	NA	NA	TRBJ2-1	CASSETRRNEQFF	TGTGCCAGCAGCGAGACTAGACGCAATGAGCAGTTCTTC
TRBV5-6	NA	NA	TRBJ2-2	CASSLTGSPGELFF	TGTGCCAGCAGCTTGACAGGGTCGCCCGGGGAGCTGTTTTTT
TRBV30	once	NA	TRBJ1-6	CAWSILRNPPLHF	TGTGCCTGGAGTATTTTGAGGAATCCACCCCTCCACTTT
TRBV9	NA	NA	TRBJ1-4	CASSPTLDSREKLFF	TGTGCCAGCAGCCCCACATTGGACAGTCGGGAAAAACTGTTTTTT
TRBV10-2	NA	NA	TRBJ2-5	CASGGETQYF	TGCGCCAGCGGGGGGGAGACCCAGTACTTC
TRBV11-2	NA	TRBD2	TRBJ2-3	CASSSLRLAGLADTQYF	TGTGCCAGCAGCTCCCTCAGACTAGCGGGTTTGGCAGATACGCAGTATTTT
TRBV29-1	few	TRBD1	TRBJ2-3	CSVRQGGTDTQYF	TGCAGCGTTAGACAGGGAGGCACAGATACGCAGTATTTT
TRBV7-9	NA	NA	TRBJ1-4	CASSSLDSPEVIF	TGTGCCAGCAGCTCCCTGGACAGCCCAGAGGTGATTTTT
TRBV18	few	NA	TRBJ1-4	CASSPRPNEKLFF	TGTGCCAGCTCACCACGGCCTAATGAAAAACTGTTTTTT